These 5 T cell receptor beta chains were sequenced from one sample in a study of T-cell reconstitution after alpha-beta-depleted transplantation in children. It was with unique molecular identifiers that the TCRbeta library was prepared. MiXCR, applied by TCRdb to the PCR reads, yields one record per CDR3 protein. The sample records a few hundred thousand distinct CDR3 sequences, roughly 30% being singletons. The input for sequencing was PBMCs, taken before TCRalphabeta/CD19-depleted stem cell transplant. The receptors here all came from a boy younger than two with Wiskott-Aldrich syndrome, due to receive a stem cell transplant.

This clonotype was counted a few times. The CDR3 sequence is CASKDTGRNSNQPQHF. For the CDR3, the DNA is TGTGCCAGCAAAGATACAGGTCGGAATAGCAATCAGCCCCAGCATTTT. The chain employs TRBV28 and TRBJ1-5, with D perhaps TRBD1 (5 bases). The length of the CDR3 is 16 residues. Germline CDR1 is MDHEN and CDR2 is SYDVKM. V was clipped by 7 bases and J by 0 bases, with 16 bases between them.

This clonotype was recorded a few times. The gene calls are TRBV7-2 and TRBJ2-6; unclear D gene. The V gene's germline CDR1 is SGHTA and CDR2 FQGNSA. This CDR3 comprises 16 residues. Trimming took off 5 bases at V and 2 bases at J, with 13 bases between the two ends. The chain's CDR3 is CASSIKATPGANVLTF. The CDR3 DNA reads TGTGCCAGCAGCATAAAAGCTACGCCTGGGGCCAACGTCCTGACTTTC.

The chain employs TRBV6-5 and TRBJ2-1; maybe TRBD2 (5 bases). CDR1 MNHEY and CDR2 SVGAGI come from the germline V gene. The V and J ends lost 6 bases and 1 base respectively, with 13 bases between them. The CDR3 extends over 15 amino acids. The CDR3 bases are TGTGCCAGCAGATTAGCGTTAGGATCCTACAATGAGCAGTTCTTC. Its protein product is CASRLALGSYNEQFF.

This chain joins TRBV27 and TRBJ1-4; D ambiguous. The CDR3 runs to 15 residues. The V gene lost 8 bases and the J gene lost 8 bases, with 21 bases spanning the gap. Germline loops: CDR1 MNHEY, CDR2 SMNVEV (reference sequence). The CDR3 sequence: CASATRALTGEKLFF. Written as DNA, the CDR3 is TGTGCCAGCGCCACCCGGGCTCTGACGGGAGAAAAACTGTTTTTT.

This sequence joins TRBV29-1 and TRBJ1-2; D uncertain. This CDR3 has 10 residues. Deletions cut 4 bases from V and 4 bases from J, with 4 bases between. The germline V gene encodes CDR1 SQVTM and CDR2 ANQGSEA. The CDR3 loop is CSVGSYGYTF. The CDR3 DNA sequence: TGCAGCGTTGGGAGCTATGGCTACACCTTC.